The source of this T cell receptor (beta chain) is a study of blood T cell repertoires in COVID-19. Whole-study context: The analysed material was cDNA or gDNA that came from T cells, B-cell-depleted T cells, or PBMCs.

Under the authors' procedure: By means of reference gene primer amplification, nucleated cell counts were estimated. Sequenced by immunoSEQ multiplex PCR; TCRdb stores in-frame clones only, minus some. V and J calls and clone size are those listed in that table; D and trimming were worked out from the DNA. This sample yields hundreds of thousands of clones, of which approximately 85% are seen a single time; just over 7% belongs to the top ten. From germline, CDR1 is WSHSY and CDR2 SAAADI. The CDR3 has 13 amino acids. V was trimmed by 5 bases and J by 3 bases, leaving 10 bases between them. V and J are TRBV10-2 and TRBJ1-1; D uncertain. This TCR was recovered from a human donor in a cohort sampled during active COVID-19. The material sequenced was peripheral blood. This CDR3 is CASSQTEDTEAFF. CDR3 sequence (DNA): TGCGCCAGCAGTCAGACTGAGGACACTGAAGCTTTCTTT.